This T cell receptor beta chain was sequenced during a study of cytomegalovirus exposure and HLA in healthy donors. Study results and limitations: A later analysis showed TCR association rates differing by HLA locus, peaking at DRB1 and lowest at HLA-C.

CDR3 length equals 15 residues. Losses at the gene ends were 3 bases for V and 3 bases for J; bases not matched to a gene: 7. CDR1 and CDR2 (germline): KGHSH, LQKENI. To note about this clone: The target antigen is unknown.

The donors gave bone marrow, and they were healthy. Donors showed nominal health when sampled, although they likely had unrecorded immune exposures. The PCR employed 60 Vbeta primers together with 13 Jbeta primers. The protocol was immunoSEQ multiplex PCR, while the TCRdb copy is restricted to in-frame clones and leaves out a portion. The table has 120,000 to 150,000 clones, 75% to 80% seen once. The sequenced sample was PBMCs. The chain uses TRBV18 and TRBJ1-1; 7 nucleotides align to TRBD1. This sequence was found in a woman aged 40 to 50 in good health and CMV-seropositive. CDR3: CASSPWTGMDTEAFF. CDR3 bases: TGTGCCAGCTCACCGTGGACAGGAATGGACACTGAAGCTTTCTTT.